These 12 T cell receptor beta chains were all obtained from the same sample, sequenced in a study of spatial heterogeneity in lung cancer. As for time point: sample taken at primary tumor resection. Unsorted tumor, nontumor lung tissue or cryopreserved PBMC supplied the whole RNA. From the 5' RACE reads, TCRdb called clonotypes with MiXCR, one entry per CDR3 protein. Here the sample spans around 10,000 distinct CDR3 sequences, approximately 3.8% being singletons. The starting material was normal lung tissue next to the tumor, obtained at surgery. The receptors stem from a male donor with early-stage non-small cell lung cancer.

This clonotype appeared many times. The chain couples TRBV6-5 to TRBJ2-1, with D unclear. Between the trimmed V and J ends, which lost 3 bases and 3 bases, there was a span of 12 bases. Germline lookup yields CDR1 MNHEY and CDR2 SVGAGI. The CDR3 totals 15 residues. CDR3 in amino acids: CASSYEADNYNEQFF. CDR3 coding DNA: TGTGCCAGCAGTTATGAGGCGGATAACTACAATGAGCAGTTCTTC.

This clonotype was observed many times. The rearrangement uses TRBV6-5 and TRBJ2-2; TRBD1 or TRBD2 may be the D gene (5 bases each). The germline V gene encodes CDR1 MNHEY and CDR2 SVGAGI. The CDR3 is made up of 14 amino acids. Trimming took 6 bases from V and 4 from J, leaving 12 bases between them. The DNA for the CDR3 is TGTGCCAGCAGCCTGAGGGGATTCACCGGGGAGCTGTTTTTT. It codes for CASSLRGFTGELFF.

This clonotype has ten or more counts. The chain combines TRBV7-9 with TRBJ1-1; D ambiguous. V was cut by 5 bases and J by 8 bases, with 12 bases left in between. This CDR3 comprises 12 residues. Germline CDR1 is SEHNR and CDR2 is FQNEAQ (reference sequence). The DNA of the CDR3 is TGTGCCAGCAGCCAAAACGAGAGAGAAGCTTTCTTT. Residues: CASSQNEREAFF.

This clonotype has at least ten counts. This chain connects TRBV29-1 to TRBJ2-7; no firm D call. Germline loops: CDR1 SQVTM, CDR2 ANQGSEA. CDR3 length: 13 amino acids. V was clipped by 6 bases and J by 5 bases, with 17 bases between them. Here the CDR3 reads CSVSGPPSNEQYF. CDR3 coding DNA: TGCAGCGTCTCTGGTCCGCCCAGCAACGAGCAGTACTTC.

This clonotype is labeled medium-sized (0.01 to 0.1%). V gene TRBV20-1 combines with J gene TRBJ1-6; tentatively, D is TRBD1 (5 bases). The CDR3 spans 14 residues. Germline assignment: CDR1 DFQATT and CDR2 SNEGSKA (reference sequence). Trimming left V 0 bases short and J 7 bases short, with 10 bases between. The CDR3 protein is CSAREQERNSPLHF. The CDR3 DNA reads TGCAGTGCTAGAGAACAGGAAAGGAATTCACCCCTCCACTTT.

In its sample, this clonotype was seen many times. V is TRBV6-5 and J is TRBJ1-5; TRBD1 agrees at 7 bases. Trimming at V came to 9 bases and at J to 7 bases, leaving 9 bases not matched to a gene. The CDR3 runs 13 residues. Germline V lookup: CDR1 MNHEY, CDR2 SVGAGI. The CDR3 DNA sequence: TGTGCCAGTCTAAGGGGGCCCGGGCAGCCCCAGCATTTT. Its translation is CASLRGPGQPQHF.

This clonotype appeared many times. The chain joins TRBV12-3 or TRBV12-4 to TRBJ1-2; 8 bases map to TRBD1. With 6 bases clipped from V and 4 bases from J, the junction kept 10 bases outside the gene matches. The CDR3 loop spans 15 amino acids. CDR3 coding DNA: TGTGCCAGCAGGGACAGGGCTTCAGGATCCTATGGCTACACCTTC. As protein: CASRDRASGSYGYTF.

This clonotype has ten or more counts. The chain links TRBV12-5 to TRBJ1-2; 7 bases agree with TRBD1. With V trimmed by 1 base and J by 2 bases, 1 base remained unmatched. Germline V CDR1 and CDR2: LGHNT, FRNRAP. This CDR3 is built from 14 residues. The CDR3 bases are TGTGCTAGTGGTTTGGAGACAGGGAACTATGGCTACACCTTC. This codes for CASGLETGNYGYTF.

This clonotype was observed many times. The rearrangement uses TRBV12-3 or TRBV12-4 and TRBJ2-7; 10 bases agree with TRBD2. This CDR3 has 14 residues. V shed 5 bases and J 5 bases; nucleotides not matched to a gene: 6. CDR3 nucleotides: TGTGCCAGCAGTGCTAGCGGGAGCCTCGACGAGCAGTACTTC. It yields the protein CASSASGSLDEQYF.

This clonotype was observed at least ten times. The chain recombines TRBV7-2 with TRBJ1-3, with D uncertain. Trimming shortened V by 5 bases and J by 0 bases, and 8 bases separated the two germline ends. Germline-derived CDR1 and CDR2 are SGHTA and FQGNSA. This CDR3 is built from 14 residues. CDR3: CASSPGNSGNTIYF. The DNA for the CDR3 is TGTGCCAGCAGCCCAGGAAACTCTGGAAACACCATATATTTT.

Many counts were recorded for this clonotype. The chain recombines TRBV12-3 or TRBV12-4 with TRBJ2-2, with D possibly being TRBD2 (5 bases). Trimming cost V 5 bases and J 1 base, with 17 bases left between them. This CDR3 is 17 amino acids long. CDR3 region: CASSPTTRLQNTGELFF. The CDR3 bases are TGTGCCAGCAGTCCGACTACTAGGCTACAGAACACCGGGGAGCTGTTTTTT.

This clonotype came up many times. As DNA, the CDR3 is TGCAGCGTTGAAATTTACTACGGCACAGATACGCAGTATTTT. Protein product: CSVEIYYGTDTQYF. The rearrangement uses TRBV29-1 and TRBJ2-3; D is unclear. V lost 2 bases and J lost 1, with 10 bases in between. The CDR3 is made up of 14 amino acids. CDR1 is SQVTM, CDR2 ANQGSEA, per germline.